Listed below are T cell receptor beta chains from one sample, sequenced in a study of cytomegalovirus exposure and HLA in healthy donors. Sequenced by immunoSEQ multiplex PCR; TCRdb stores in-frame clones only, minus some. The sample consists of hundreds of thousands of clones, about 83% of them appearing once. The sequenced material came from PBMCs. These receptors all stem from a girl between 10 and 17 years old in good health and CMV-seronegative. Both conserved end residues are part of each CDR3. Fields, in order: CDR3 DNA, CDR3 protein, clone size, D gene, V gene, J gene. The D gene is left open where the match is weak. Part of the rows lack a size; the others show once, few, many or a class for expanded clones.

CDR3nt: TGCAGCGTGGGACAGGGGGATGGCTACACCTTC
CDR3aa: CSVGQGDGYTF
abundance: NA
d_gene: TRBD1
v_gene: TRBV29-1
j_gene: TRBJ1-2

CDR3nt: TGTGCCAGCAGCTTATATGGGGGCGACACCGGGGAGCTGTTTTTT
CDR3aa: CASSLYGGDTGELFF
abundance: NA
d_gene: NA
v_gene: TRBV7-3
j_gene: TRBJ2-2

CDR3nt: TGTGCCAGCAGTGCCCCCGGGGGGCCCCTAGGTACGCAGTATTTT
CDR3aa: CASSAPGGPLGTQYF
abundance: NA
d_gene: NA
v_gene: TRBV27
j_gene: TRBJ2-3

CDR3nt: TGTGCCAGCAGCTCGGGGGGCCCTAAGGATACGCAGTATTTT
CDR3aa: CASSSGGPKDTQYF
abundance: NA
d_gene: NA
v_gene: TRBV7-2
j_gene: TRBJ2-3

CDR3nt: TGTGCCAGCAGGGAGTCCAGCTCCTACGAGCAGTACTTC
CDR3aa: CASRESSSYEQYF
abundance: NA
d_gene: NA
v_gene: TRBV27
j_gene: TRBJ2-7

CDR3nt: TGCGCCAGCAGCTTGGGAGGGACAGGGGCAGATACGCAGTATTTT
CDR3aa: CASSLGGTGADTQYF
abundance: NA
d_gene: TRBD1
v_gene: TRBV5-1
j_gene: TRBJ2-3

CDR3nt: TGTGCCACCAGCAGATATCGGATAAGCGGGGGGTTCGCGTCCTACGAGCAGTACTTC
CDR3aa: CATSRYRISGGFASYEQYF
abundance: NA
d_gene: TRBD2
v_gene: TRBV15
j_gene: TRBJ2-7

CDR3nt: TGTGCCAGCATCGGCTTAAGGAGGACCCAGTACTTC
CDR3aa: CASIGLRRTQYF
abundance: NA
d_gene: NA
v_gene: TRBV6-1
j_gene: TRBJ2-5

CDR3nt: TGTGCCAGCAGCCCGGGGGGGGTAGGACCCTACGAGCAGTACTTC
CDR3aa: CASSPGGVGPYEQYF
abundance: NA
d_gene: TRBD2
v_gene: TRBV11-2
j_gene: TRBJ2-7

CDR3nt: TGTGCCAGCACTAGCCGCTCCTATAATTCACCCCTCCACTTT
CDR3aa: CASTSRSYNSPLHF
abundance: NA
d_gene: NA
v_gene: TRBV6-5
j_gene: TRBJ1-6

CDR3nt: TGTGCCAGCAGCAACCCTGGCCATGAAGCTTTCTTT
CDR3aa: CASSNPGHEAFF
abundance: NA
d_gene: NA
v_gene: TRBV6-6
j_gene: TRBJ1-1

CDR3nt: TGTGCCAGCTCACCAGGGCCAGGACAGTTCTACACCTTC
CDR3aa: CASSPGPGQFYTF
abundance: NA
d_gene: NA
v_gene: TRBV18
j_gene: TRBJ1-2

CDR3nt: TGTGCCAGCAGCCCCGCACTCAGGGGGAACGAGCAGTACTTC
CDR3aa: CASSPALRGNEQYF
abundance: NA
d_gene: TRBD1
v_gene: TRBV5-4
j_gene: TRBJ2-7

CDR3nt: TGTGCCAGCAGCTTAAGAAGTCGCGGGATTAAAGGATTTTCGGACACTGAAGCTTTCTTT
CDR3aa: CASSLRSRGIKGFSDTEAFF
abundance: NA
d_gene: NA
v_gene: TRBV7-6
j_gene: TRBJ1-1

CDR3nt: TGTGCCAGTAGTAGCCCAGGATTAGGCTACGAGCAGTACTTC
CDR3aa: CASSSPGLGYEQYF
abundance: NA
d_gene: NA
v_gene: TRBV19
j_gene: TRBJ2-7

CDR3nt: TGTGCCAGCAGTTATATGTCGGCGAGGCAAGAGACCCAGTACTTC
CDR3aa: CASSYMSARQETQYF
abundance: NA
d_gene: NA
v_gene: TRBV6-5
j_gene: TRBJ2-5

CDR3nt: TGCGCCAGCAGCCAAGAGAGAGTGGGGGCTGGCTACACCTTC
CDR3aa: CASSQERVGAGYTF
abundance: NA
d_gene: NA
v_gene: TRBV4-1
j_gene: TRBJ1-2

CDR3nt: TGCGCCAGCAGCTTATTCACGCGTGAGGAAAGAGCCCAGTACTTC
CDR3aa: CASSLFTREERAQYF
abundance: once
d_gene: NA
v_gene: TRBV5-1
j_gene: TRBJ2-5

CDR3nt: TGTGCCAGCACCAAGGGCGGGAGCTCCTACAATGAGCAGTTCTTC
CDR3aa: CASTKGGSSYNEQFF
abundance: NA
d_gene: TRBD2
v_gene: TRBV6-6
j_gene: TRBJ2-1

CDR3nt: TGTGCCAGCAGTGCGGGAGAGGGTGCGGAGCAGTACTTC
CDR3aa: CASSAGEGAEQYF
abundance: NA
d_gene: NA
v_gene: TRBV25-1
j_gene: TRBJ2-5

CDR3nt: TGCGCCAGCAGCTTGCGGACAGGGGAAGCTTTCTTT
CDR3aa: CASSLRTGEAFF
abundance: few
d_gene: TRBD1
v_gene: TRBV5-1
j_gene: TRBJ1-1

CDR3nt: TGTGCCACCAGCAGAGTTGAGGCGGGGGGCAGGAATGAGCAGTTCTTC
CDR3aa: CATSRVEAGGRNEQFF
abundance: NA
d_gene: TRBD2
v_gene: TRBV15
j_gene: TRBJ2-1

CDR3nt: TGCGCCAGCAGCTTGGCGGCTAGCGGCCAAGAGACCCAGTACTTC
CDR3aa: CASSLAASGQETQYF
abundance: NA
d_gene: TRBD2
v_gene: TRBV5-1
j_gene: TRBJ2-5

CDR3nt: TGTGCCAGCAGTTTGGGCGGGAATTACGAGCAGTACTTC
CDR3aa: CASSLGGNYEQYF
abundance: NA
d_gene: NA
v_gene: TRBV27
j_gene: TRBJ2-7

CDR3nt: TGTGCCAGCAGCATTGGACAGGGGCCAAACACCGGGGAGCTGTTTTTT
CDR3aa: CASSIGQGPNTGELFF
abundance: NA
d_gene: TRBD1
v_gene: TRBV7-6
j_gene: TRBJ2-2

CDR3nt: TGTGCCTGGAGCCCGGTCCGGGACTTTAGTTTAAGGGGCTACACCTTC
CDR3aa: CAWSPVRDFSLRGYTF
abundance: NA
d_gene: NA
v_gene: TRBV30
j_gene: TRBJ1-2

CDR3nt: TGTGCCTGGAGTGGACAGGGAAATTCACCCCTCCACTTT
CDR3aa: CAWSGQGNSPLHF
abundance: NA
d_gene: TRBD1
v_gene: TRBV30
j_gene: TRBJ1-6

CDR3nt: TGTGCCAGCAGTTCCATAACAGGGTATCCTGGAAACACCATATATTTT
CDR3aa: CASSSITGYPGNTIYF
abundance: NA
d_gene: NA
v_gene: TRBV28
j_gene: TRBJ1-3

CDR3nt: TGTGCCAGCAGCTTAACAGGGAGTGGCTACACCTTC
CDR3aa: CASSLTGSGYTF
abundance: NA
d_gene: NA
v_gene: TRBV6-1
j_gene: TRBJ1-2

CDR3nt: TGTGCCAGCAGCCAAGTTCTAGCGGGGGGCGCAGATACGCAGTATTTT
CDR3aa: CASSQVLAGGADTQYF
abundance: NA
d_gene: TRBD2
v_gene: TRBV4-2
j_gene: TRBJ2-3

CDR3nt: TGTGCCAGCAGTTACCGACAGACTAATGAAAAACTGTTTTTT
CDR3aa: CASSYRQTNEKLFF
abundance: NA
d_gene: NA
v_gene: TRBV6-5
j_gene: TRBJ1-4

CDR3nt: TGTGCCAGCAGTTTGAGCCAGGGGATGAACACTGAAGCTTTCTTT
CDR3aa: CASSLSQGMNTEAFF
abundance: NA
d_gene: NA
v_gene: TRBV28
j_gene: TRBJ1-1

CDR3nt: TGTGCCAGCAGCCCCGGGACAGGGGTCCTGACCTTC
CDR3aa: CASSPGTGVLTF
abundance: NA
d_gene: TRBD1
v_gene: TRBV7-3
j_gene: TRBJ1-2

CDR3nt: TGTGCCAGTAGTATAGTCTCTGGAGGTAACACTGAAGCTTTCTTT
CDR3aa: CASSIVSGGNTEAFF
abundance: NA
d_gene: NA
v_gene: TRBV19
j_gene: TRBJ1-1

CDR3nt: TGTGCCAGCAGCGCTAGACAGGGGTATCAGCCCCAGCATTTT
CDR3aa: CASSARQGYQPQHF
abundance: NA
d_gene: TRBD1
v_gene: TRBV9
j_gene: TRBJ1-5

CDR3nt: TGTGCCAGCAGCACCCGGCGGGAGCCCGGCCCTGGCTACACCTTC
CDR3aa: CASSTRREPGPGYTF
abundance: NA
d_gene: NA
v_gene: TRBV11-2
j_gene: TRBJ1-2

CDR3nt: TGCGCCAGCAGCCAAGCTTTCGGGACAGGGGTTCTTGGGCCCCACTACGAGCAGTACTTC
CDR3aa: CASSQAFGTGVLGPHYEQYF
abundance: NA
d_gene: TRBD1
v_gene: TRBV4-1
j_gene: TRBJ2-7

CDR3nt: TGTGCCACCAGCAGAGAGTACACCCTTTACGAGCAGTACTTC
CDR3aa: CATSREYTLYEQYF
abundance: NA
d_gene: NA
v_gene: TRBV15
j_gene: TRBJ2-7

CDR3nt: TGTGCCAGCAGTTTTCTGGCAGGGGGTTTCTACGAGCAGTACTTC
CDR3aa: CASSFLAGGFYEQYF
abundance: NA
d_gene: TRBD1
v_gene: TRBV28
j_gene: TRBJ2-7

CDR3nt: TGTGCCAGTGGCCGCAAGGCGGGATACTCCTACAATGAGCAGTTCTTC
CDR3aa: CASGRKAGYSYNEQFF
abundance: NA
d_gene: NA
v_gene: TRBV19
j_gene: TRBJ2-1

CDR3nt: TGTGCCAGCAATAAGTGGGGACAAGGGCGAACTGAAGCTTTCTTT
CDR3aa: CASNKWGQGRTEAFF
abundance: NA
d_gene: NA
v_gene: TRBV6-1
j_gene: TRBJ1-1

CDR3nt: TGTGCCAGCAGTTTGGGGACCGGGACAGGGAAGCGGTATGGCTACACCTTC
CDR3aa: CASSLGTGTGKRYGYTF
abundance: NA
d_gene: TRBD1
v_gene: TRBV27
j_gene: TRBJ1-2

CDR3nt: TGCGCCAGCAGCTTGGCCCCGGAGCTAAAAGATACGCAGTATTTT
CDR3aa: CASSLAPELKDTQYF
abundance: once
d_gene: NA
v_gene: TRBV5-1
j_gene: TRBJ2-3

CDR3nt: TGTGCCAGCAGCCCCTCCCCCCAAGAGACCCAGTACTTC
CDR3aa: CASSPSPQETQYF
abundance: NA
d_gene: NA
v_gene: TRBV5-4
j_gene: TRBJ2-5

CDR3nt: TGTGCCACCCCGGGACAGGGGGCGCGAGAGGATGGCTACACCTTC
CDR3aa: CATPGQGAREDGYTF
abundance: NA
d_gene: TRBD1
v_gene: TRBV19
j_gene: TRBJ1-2

CDR3nt: TGTGCCAGCAGCTTGCCCGGGACTAGCGGGATCATTTTGGTCAATGAGCAGTTCTTC
CDR3aa: CASSLPGTSGIILVNEQFF
abundance: NA
d_gene: TRBD2
v_gene: TRBV5-6
j_gene: TRBJ2-1

CDR3nt: TGTGCCAGCAGTTACTCGTTCACAGTAGAAGAGACCCAGTACTTC
CDR3aa: CASSYSFTVEETQYF
abundance: NA
d_gene: NA
v_gene: TRBV6-5
j_gene: TRBJ2-5

CDR3nt: TGTGCCAGCAGCCAAGGTTCCCAAGCGGGGCCGCAGTATTTT
CDR3aa: CASSQGSQAGPQYF
abundance: few
d_gene: TRBD2
v_gene: TRBV4-2
j_gene: TRBJ2-3

CDR3nt: TGTGCCAGCAGTTTATACGACAGGGGTGAGCAGTTCTTC
CDR3aa: CASSLYDRGEQFF
abundance: NA
d_gene: TRBD1
v_gene: TRBV28
j_gene: TRBJ2-1

CDR3nt: TGTGCCACCAGCAGAGATCGGGACAGGAGCTCCTACAATGAGCAGTTCTTC
CDR3aa: CATSRDRDRSSYNEQFF
abundance: NA
d_gene: TRBD1
v_gene: TRBV15
j_gene: TRBJ2-1

CDR3nt: TGTGCCAGCAGTCCGGGACGGAGGGTTTCCGAGCAGTACTTC
CDR3aa: CASSPGRRVSEQYF
abundance: NA
d_gene: NA
v_gene: TRBV27
j_gene: TRBJ2-7

CDR3nt: TGTGCCAGCAGTCCCCACAGGGAGAACACTGAAGCTTTCTTT
CDR3aa: CASSPHRENTEAFF
abundance: NA
d_gene: NA
v_gene: TRBV28
j_gene: TRBJ1-1

CDR3nt: TGTGCCAGCAGCCTCCAACAGGGATACCAAGAGACCCAGTACTTC
CDR3aa: CASSLQQGYQETQYF
abundance: NA
d_gene: NA
v_gene: TRBV7-2
j_gene: TRBJ2-5

CDR3nt: TGTGCCAGCAGCTTAAAAGGACAGGGGTCCCTTCAAAGAGGTCAGCCCCAGCATTTT
CDR3aa: CASSLKGQGSLQRGQPQHF
abundance: NA
d_gene: TRBD1
v_gene: TRBV7-9
j_gene: TRBJ1-5